This is a list of T cell receptor beta chains from one sample in a study of CD8+ T cells in alopecia areata. Here immunoSEQ multiplex PCR was the method, and the copy in TCRdb shows in-frame clones only, minus some. The sample consists of about 180,000 clones, 40% to 55% of them appearing once. Here the sequenced sample was CD8+ T cells sorted from blood, taken between weeks 51 and 52, from a patient treated with tofacitinib. Receptors originate from a human donor with alopecia areata. The CDR3 runs from the conserved cysteine through the conserved F or W. The order of the fields is J gene, D gene, clone size, V gene, CDR3 protein, CDR3 DNA. The D gene is left open where the match is weak. Some rows mark clone size as missing; the rest say once, few, many or name a class of expanded clone.

TRBJ2-1 | TRBD2 | . | TRBV27 | CASSFFSGGHNEQFF | TGTGCCAGCAGTTTTTTCTCGGGGGGACACAATGAGCAGTTCTTC
TRBJ2-7 | . | . | TRBV29-1 | CSVSDPPYEQYF | TGCAGCGTTTCGGACCCTCCCTACGAGCAGTACTTC
TRBJ1-2 | TRBD1 | . | TRBV13 | CASSLGQAPFYGYTF | TGTGCCAGCAGCCTCGGACAGGCCCCTTTTTATGGCTACACCTTC
TRBJ2-7 | . | . | TRBV11-2 | CASTGLRWEQYF | TGTGCCAGCACAGGACTTAGGTGGGAGCAGTACTTC
TRBJ2-2 | . | few | TRBV11-2 | CASSHMGGTGELFF | TGTGCCAGCAGCCATATGGGGGGCACCGGGGAGCTGTTTTTT
TRBJ2-5 | . | . | TRBV5-1 | CASSLEGPETQYF | TGCGCCAGCAGCTTGGAGGGGCCAGAGACCCAGTACTTC
TRBJ2-1 | . | few | TRBV2 | CASSPQTPGASLGFF | TGTGCCAGCAGCCCCCAAACTCCCGGCGCAAGTTTGGGGTTCTTC
TRBJ2-7 | . | . | TRBV27 | CASSLVDRPYEQYF | TGTGCCAGCAGTTTAGTGGACAGACCCTACGAGCAGTACTTC
TRBJ2-1 | . | . | TRBV5-4 | CASSSPPAYNEQFF | TGTGCCAGCAGCTCCCCGCCAGCTTACAATGAGCAGTTCTTC
TRBJ2-2 | . | once | TRBV5-1 | CASSQGPDGDTGELFF | TGCGCCAGCAGCCAAGGACCAGACGGAGACACCGGGGAGCTGTTTTTT
TRBJ2-1 | TRBD1 | . | TRBV11-2 | CASSSEGAGGTDEQFF | TGTGCCAGCAGCTCAGAGGGGGCGGGTGGTACAGATGAGCAGTTCTTC
TRBJ2-3 | . | . | TRBV5-1 | CASSFPIDPSTDTQYF | TGCGCCAGCAGCTTTCCAATTGACCCTAGCACAGATACGCAGTATTTT
TRBJ1-2 | . | . | TRBV7-9 | CASTGATITSGYTF | TGTGCCAGCACAGGGGCGACTATTACCAGTGGCTACACCTTC
TRBJ1-2 | TRBD1 | . | TRBV29-1 | CSVEGTGGHGYTF | TGCAGCGTTGAAGGGACAGGGGGTCATGGCTACACCTTC
TRBJ1-4 | . | . | TRBV12-5 | CASGLGPTATNEKLFF | TGTGCTAGTGGTTTAGGTCCGACCGCAACTAATGAAAAACTGTTTTTT
TRBJ2-7 | . | few | TRBV29-1 | CSVPDFAKGEQYF | TGCAGCGTCCCCGACTTCGCCAAAGGGGAGCAGTACTTC